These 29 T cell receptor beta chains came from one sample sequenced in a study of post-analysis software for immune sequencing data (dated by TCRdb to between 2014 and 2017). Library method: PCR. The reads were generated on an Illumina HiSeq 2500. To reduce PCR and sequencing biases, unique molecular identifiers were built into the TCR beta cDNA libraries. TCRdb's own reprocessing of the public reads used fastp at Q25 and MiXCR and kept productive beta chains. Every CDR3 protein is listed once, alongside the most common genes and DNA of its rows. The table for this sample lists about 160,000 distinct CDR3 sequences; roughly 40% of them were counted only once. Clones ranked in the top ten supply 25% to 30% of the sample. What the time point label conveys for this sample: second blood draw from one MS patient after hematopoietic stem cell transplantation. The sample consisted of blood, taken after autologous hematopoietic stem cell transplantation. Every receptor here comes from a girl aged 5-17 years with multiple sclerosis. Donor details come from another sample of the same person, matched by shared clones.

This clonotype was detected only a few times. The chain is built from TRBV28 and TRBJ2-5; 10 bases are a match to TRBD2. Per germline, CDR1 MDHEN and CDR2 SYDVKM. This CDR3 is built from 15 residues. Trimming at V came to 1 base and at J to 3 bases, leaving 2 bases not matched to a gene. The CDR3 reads CASSLSGLAEETQYF. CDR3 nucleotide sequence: TGTGCCAGCAGTTTATCAGGACTAGCGGAAGAGACCCAGTACTTC. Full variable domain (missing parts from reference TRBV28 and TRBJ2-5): DVKVTQSSRYLVKRTGEKVFLECVQDMDHENMFWYRQDPGLGLRLIYFSYDVKMKEKGDIPEGYSVSREKKERFSLILESASTNQTSMYLCASSLSGLAEETQYFGPGTRLLVL.

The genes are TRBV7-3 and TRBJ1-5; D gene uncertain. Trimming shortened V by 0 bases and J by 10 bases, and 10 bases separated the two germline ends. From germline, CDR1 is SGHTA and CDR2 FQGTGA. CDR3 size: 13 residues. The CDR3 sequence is CASSLTAAGPQHF. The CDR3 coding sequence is TGTGCCAGCAGCTTAACGGCGGCAGGTCCCCAGCATTTT.

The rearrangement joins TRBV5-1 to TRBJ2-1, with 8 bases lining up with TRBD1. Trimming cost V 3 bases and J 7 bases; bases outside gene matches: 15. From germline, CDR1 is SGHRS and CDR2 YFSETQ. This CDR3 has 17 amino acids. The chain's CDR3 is CASSSRTGRGFPNEQFF. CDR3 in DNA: TGCGCCAGCAGCTCCCGGACAGGGCGCGGCTTCCCTAATGAGCAGTTCTTC.

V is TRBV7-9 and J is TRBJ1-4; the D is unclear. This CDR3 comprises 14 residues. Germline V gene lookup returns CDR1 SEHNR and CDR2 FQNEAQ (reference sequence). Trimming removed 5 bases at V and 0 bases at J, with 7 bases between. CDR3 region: CASSPPTTNEKLFF. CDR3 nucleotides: TGTGCCAGCAGCCCCCCCACAACTAATGAAAAACTGTTTTTT.

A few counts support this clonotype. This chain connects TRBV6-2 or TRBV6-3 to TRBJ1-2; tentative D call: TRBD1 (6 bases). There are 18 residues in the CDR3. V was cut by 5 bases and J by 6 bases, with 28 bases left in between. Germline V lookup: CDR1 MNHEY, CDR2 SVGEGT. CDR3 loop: CASSPLYREVPPRNGYTF. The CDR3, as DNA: TGTGCCAGCAGTCCTCTGTACAGGGAAGTGCCCCCTCGCAATGGCTACACCTTC.

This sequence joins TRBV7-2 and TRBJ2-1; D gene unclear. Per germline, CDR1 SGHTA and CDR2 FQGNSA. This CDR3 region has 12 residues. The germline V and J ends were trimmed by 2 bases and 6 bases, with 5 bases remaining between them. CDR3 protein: CASSLIVNEQFF. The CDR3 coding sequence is TGTGCCAGCAGCTTAATTGTCAATGAGCAGTTCTTC. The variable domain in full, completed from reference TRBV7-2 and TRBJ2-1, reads GAGVSQSPSNKVTEKGKDVELRCDPISGHTALYWYRQSLGQGLEFLIYFQGNSAPDKSGLPSDRFSAERTGGSVSTLTIQRTQQEDSAVYLCASSLIVNEQFFGPGTRLTVL.

CDR3 sequence (DNA): TGTGCCAGCACCCCCACCGAGACAGGTAACACTGAAGCTTTCTTT. As protein: CASTPTETGNTEAFF. The V gene is TRBV28, the J gene TRBJ1-1; D possibly corresponds to TRBD1 (6 bases). Germline-derived CDR1 and CDR2 are MDHEN and SYDVKM. The CDR3 is 15 residues long. V was cut by 7 bases and J by 2 bases, with 17 bases left in between.

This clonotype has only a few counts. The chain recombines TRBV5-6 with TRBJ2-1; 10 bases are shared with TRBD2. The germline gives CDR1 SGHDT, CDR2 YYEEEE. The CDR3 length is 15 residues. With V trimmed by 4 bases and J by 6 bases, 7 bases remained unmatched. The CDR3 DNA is TGTGCCAGCAGCGTACTAGCGGGAAAACTCAATGAGCAGTTCTTC. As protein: CASSVLAGKLNEQFF.

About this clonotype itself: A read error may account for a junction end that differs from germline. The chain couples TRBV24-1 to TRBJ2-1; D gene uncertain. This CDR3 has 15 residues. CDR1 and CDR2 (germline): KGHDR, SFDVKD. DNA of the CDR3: TGTGCCACCAGTGATCAGGCCGGAGCCTACAATGAGCAGTTATTC. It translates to CATSDQAGAYNEQLF.

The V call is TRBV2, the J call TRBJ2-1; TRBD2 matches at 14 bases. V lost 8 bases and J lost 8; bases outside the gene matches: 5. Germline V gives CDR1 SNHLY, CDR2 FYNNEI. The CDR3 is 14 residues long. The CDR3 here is CASGTSGSRYEQFF. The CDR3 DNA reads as TGTGCCAGCGGGACTAGCGGGAGTCGCTATGAGCAGTTCTTC. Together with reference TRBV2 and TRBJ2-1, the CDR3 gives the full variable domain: EPEVTQTPSHQVTQMGQEVILRCVPISNHLYFYWYRQILGQKVEFLVSFYNNEISEKSEIFDDQFSVERPDGSNFTLKIRSTKLEDSAMYFCASGTSGSRYEQFFGPGTRLTVL.

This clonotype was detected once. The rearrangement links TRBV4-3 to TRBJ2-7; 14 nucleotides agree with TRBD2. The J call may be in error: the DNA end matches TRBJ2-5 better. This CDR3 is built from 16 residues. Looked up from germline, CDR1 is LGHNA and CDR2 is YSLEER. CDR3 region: CASSQGLAGGPETQYF. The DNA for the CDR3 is TGCGCCAGCAGCCAAGGACTAGCGGGGGGGCCAGAGACCCAGTACTTC.

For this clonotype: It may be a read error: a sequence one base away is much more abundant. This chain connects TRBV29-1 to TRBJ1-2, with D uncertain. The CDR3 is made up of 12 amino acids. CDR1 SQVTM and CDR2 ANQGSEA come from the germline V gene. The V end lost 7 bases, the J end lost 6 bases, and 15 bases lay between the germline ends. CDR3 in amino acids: CSAEGPTDGYTF. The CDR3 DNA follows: TGCAGCGCGGAAGGGCCGACGGATGGCTACACCTTC.

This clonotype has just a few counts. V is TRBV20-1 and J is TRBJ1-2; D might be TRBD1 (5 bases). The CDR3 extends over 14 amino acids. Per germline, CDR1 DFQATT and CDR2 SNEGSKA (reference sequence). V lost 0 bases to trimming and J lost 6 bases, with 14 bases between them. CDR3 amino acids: CSAREFRGGDGYTF. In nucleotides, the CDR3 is TGCAGTGCTAGAGAATTTAGGGGAGGAGATGGCTACACCTTC.

The CDR3 DNA follows: TGCAGTGCTTATTCCTCCACAGATACGCAGTATTTT. Translation: CSAYSSTDTQYF. V and J are TRBV20-1 and TRBJ2-3; no reliable D call. The CDR3 extends over 12 amino acids. V lost 5 bases and J 2 bases, leaving 8 bases between the germline ends. The germline V gene has CDR1 DFQATT and CDR2 SNEGSKA (reference sequence).

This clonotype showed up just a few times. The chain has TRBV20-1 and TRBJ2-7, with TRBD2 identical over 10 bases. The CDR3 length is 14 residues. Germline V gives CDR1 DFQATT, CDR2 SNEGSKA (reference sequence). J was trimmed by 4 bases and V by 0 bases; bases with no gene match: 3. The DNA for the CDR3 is TGCAGTGCTAGAGATTTGACTAGCGGGTACGAGCAGTACTTC. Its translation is CSARDLTSGYEQYF.

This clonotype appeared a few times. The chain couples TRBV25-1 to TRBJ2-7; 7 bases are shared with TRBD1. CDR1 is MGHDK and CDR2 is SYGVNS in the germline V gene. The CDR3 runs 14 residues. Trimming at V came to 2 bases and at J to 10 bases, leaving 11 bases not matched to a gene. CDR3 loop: CASSEPTGFPFQYF. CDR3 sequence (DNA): TGTGCCAGCAGTGAACCGACAGGGTTCCCCTTTCAGTACTTC.

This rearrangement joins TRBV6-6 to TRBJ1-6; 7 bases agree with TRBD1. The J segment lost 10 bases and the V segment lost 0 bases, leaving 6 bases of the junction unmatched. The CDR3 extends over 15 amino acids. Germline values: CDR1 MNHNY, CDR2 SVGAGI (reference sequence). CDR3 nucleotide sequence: TGTGCCAGCAGTTACTCGACAGGGAGGAGCTCACCCCTCCACTTT. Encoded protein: CASSYSTGRSSPLHF.

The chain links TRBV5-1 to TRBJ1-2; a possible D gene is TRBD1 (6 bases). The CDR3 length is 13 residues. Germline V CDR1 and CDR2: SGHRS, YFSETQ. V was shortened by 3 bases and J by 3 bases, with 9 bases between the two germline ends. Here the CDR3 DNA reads TGCGCCAGCAGCTCAGAGGGGGACTATGGCTACACCTTC. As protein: CASSSEGDYGYTF.

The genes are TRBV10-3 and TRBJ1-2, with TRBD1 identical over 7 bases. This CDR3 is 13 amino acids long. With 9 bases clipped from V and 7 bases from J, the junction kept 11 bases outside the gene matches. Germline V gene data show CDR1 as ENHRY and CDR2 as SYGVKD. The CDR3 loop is CAILSDRVPGYTF. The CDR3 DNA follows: TGTGCCATTCTGAGCGACAGGGTTCCTGGCTACACCTTC.

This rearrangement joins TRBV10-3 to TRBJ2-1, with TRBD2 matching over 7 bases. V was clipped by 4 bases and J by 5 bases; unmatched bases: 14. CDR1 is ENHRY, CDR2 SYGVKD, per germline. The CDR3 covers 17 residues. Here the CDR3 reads CAISVLAGALVDNEQFF. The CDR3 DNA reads TGTGCCATCAGTGTTTTGGCGGGAGCACTAGTCGACAATGAGCAGTTCTTC.

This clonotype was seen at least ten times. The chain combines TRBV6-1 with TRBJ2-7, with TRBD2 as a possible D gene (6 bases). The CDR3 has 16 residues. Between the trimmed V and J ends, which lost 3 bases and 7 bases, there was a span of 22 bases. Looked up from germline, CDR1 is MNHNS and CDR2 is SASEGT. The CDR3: CASSDAFRGKSGEQYF. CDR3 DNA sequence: TGTGCCAGCAGTGACGCCTTCCGCGGGAAGTCAGGAGAGCAGTACTTC.

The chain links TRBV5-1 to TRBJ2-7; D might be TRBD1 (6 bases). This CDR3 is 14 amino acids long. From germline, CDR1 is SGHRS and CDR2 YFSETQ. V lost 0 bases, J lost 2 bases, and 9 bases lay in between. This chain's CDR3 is CASSLVGGTYEQYF. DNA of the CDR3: TGCGCCAGCAGCTTGGTTGGGGGCACCTACGAGCAGTACTTC.

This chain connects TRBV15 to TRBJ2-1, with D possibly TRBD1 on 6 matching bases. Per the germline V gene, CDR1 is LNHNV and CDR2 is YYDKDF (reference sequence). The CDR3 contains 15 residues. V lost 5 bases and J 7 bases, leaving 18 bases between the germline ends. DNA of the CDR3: TGTGCCACCAGCTCCCCGCCCAGGGGTATAAATGAGCAGTTCTTC. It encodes CATSSPPRGINEQFF.

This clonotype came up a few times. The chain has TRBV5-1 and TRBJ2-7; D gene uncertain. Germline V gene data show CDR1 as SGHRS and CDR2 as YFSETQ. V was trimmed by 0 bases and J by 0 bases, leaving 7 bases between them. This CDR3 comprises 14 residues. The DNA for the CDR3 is TGCGCCAGCAGCTTGGGGCCAGACTCCTACGAGCAGTACTTC. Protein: CASSLGPDSYEQYF.

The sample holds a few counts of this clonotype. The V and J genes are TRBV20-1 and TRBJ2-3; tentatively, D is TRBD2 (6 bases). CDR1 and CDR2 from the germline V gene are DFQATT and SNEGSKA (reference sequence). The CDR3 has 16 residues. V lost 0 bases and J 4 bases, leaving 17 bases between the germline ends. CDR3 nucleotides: TGCAGTGCTAGAGATTCAGCTGGACTAAGATCAGATACGCAGTATTTT. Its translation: CSARDSAGLRSDTQYF.

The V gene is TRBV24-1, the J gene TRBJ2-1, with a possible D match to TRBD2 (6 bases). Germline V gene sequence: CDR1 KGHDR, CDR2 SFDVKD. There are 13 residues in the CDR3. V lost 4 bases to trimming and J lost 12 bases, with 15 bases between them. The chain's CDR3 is CATSEEGTGAQFF. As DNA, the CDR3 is TGTGCCACCAGTGAGGAGGGTACCGGTGCGCAGTTCTTC.

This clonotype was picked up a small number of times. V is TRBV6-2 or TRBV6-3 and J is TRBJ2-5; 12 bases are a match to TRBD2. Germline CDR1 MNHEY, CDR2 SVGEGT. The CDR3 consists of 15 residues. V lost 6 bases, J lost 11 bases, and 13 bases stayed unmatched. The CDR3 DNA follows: TGTGCCAGCAGGCAAAGACTAGCGGGAGAGTGGGAGCAGTACTTC. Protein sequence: CASRQRLAGEWEQYF.

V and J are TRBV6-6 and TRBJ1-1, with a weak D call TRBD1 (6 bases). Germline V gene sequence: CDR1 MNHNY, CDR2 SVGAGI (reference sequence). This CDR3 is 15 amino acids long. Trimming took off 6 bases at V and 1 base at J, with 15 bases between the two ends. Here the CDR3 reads CASSPARGANTEAFF. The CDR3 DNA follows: TGTGCCAGCAGCCCCGCAAGGGGGGCGAACACTGAAGCTTTCTTT.

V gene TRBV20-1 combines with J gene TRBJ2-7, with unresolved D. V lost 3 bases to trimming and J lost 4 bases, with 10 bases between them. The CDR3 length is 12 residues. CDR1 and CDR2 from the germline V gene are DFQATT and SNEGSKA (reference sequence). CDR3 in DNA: TGCAGTGCTAGGAATCTATATTACGAGCAGTACTTC. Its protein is CSARNLYYEQYF.